These T cell receptor beta chains were read from a single sample in a study of blood T cell repertoires in COVID-19. The protocol was immunoSEQ multiplex PCR, while the TCRdb copy is restricted to in-frame clones and leaves out a portion. The sample carries approximately 15,000 clones, around 82% recorded once. The sequenced sample consisted of peripheral blood. All receptors derive from an older woman with acute or convalescent COVID-19. The CDR3 runs from the conserved cysteine through the conserved F or W. The D gene is left open where the match is weak. Where a row states a size, it is once, few, many or the class of an expanded clone; other rows omit it.

D gene	clone size	J gene	V gene	CDR3 protein	CDR3 DNA
TRBD2	NA	TRBJ2-2	TRBV6-2/TRBV6-3	CASSYSLREGSGELFF	TGTGCCAGCAGTTACTCCTTGCGGGAGGGCTCCGGGGAGCTGTTTTTT
TRBD1	NA	TRBJ2-3	TRBV12-5	CASGRHKPGQGTDTQYF	TGTGCTAGTGGTAGACATAAACCGGGACAGGGCACAGATACGCAGTATTTT
TRBD1	NA	TRBJ2-3	TRBV7-2	CASSERQGAADTQYF	TGTGCCAGCAGCGAACGACAGGGGGCTGCAGATACGCAGTATTTT
TRBD2	NA	TRBJ2-5	TRBV5-4	CASSPPPSGKWETQYF	TGTGCCAGCAGCCCGCCCCCGAGCGGGAAGTGGGAGACCCAGTACTTC
NA	NA	TRBJ1-1	TRBV28	CASSMIQGFTEAFF	TGTGCCAGCAGTATGATACAGGGTTTCACTGAAGCTTTCTTT
NA	once	TRBJ1-4	TRBV19	CASSNPSGNAEKLFF	TGTGCCAGTAGTAACCCCTCAGGGAATGCTGAAAAACTGTTTTTT
TRBD1	NA	TRBJ2-3	TRBV6-5	CASSYRQGFPDTQYF	TGTGCCAGCAGTTACCGACAGGGGTTCCCAGATACGCAGTATTTT
NA	NA	TRBJ2-3	TRBV10-1	CASSESGSPWGLLSQYF	TGCGCCAGCAGTGAAAGTGGTAGCCCATGGGGACTCCTTTCGCAGTATTTT
TRBD1	NA	TRBJ1-6	TRBV6-1	CASSEWGQTSYNSPLHF	TGTGCCAGCAGTGAATGGGGACAGACGTCCTATAATTCACCCCTCCACTTT
TRBD2	NA	TRBJ2-7	TRBV4-3	CASSQAGTSAYEQYF	TGCGCCAGCAGCCAAGCCGGGACTAGCGCCTACGAGCAGTACTTC
NA	NA	TRBJ2-6	TRBV6-5	CASGRVSGANVLTF	TGTGCCAGCGGCAGGGTTTCTGGGGCCAACGTCCTGACTTTC
NA	NA	TRBJ2-7	TRBV24-1	CATSVWGLYSEQYF	TGTGCCACCAGTGTCTGGGGGCTTTATTCCGAGCAGTACTTC
TRBD1	NA	TRBJ2-1	TRBV5-1	CASSLVGQGNNEQFF	TGCGCCAGCAGCTTGGTCGGACAGGGAAACAATGAGCAGTTCTTC
NA	NA	TRBJ1-3	TRBV10-2	CASSAMFNTIYF	TGCGCCAGCAGTGCAATGTTTAACACCATATATTTT
TRBD2	NA	TRBJ2-7	TRBV28	CASSWREGLAGEGSEQYF	TGTGCCAGCAGTTGGAGGGAGGGACTAGCGGGAGAAGGAAGCGAGCAGTACTTC
TRBD2	NA	TRBJ2-2	TRBV5-4	CASSSGGSSTAGFGELFF	TGTGCCAGCAGCTCGGGGGGATCGAGCACCGCGGGGTTCGGGGAGCTGTTTTTT
TRBD2	NA	TRBJ2-5	TRBV2	CASIPSGTKETQYF	TGTGCCAGCATTCCTAGCGGTACCAAAGAGACCCAGTACTTC
TRBD2	NA	TRBJ2-3	TRBV28	CASSFSLAGVSVTDTQYF	TGTGCCAGCAGTTTTTCGTTAGCGGGAGTAAGTGTAACAGATACGCAGTATTTT
NA	NA	TRBJ2-1	TRBV10-3	CAISVLSYNEQFF	TGTGCCATCAGTGTTCTGTCCTACAATGAGCAGTTCTTC
TRBD1	NA	TRBJ1-1	TRBV5-1	CASSDQGGSVGTEAFF	TGCGCCAGCAGCGACCAGGGGGGTTCTGTGGGCACTGAAGCTTTCTTT
TRBD1	NA	TRBJ1-5	TRBV24-1	CATRQGQGSNQPQHF	TGTGCCACCAGGCAGGGACAGGGGAGCAATCAGCCCCAGCATTTT
NA	NA	TRBJ1-1	TRBV11-2	CASSLPVDWRIAAEAFF	TGTGCCAGCAGCTTGCCCGTGGACTGGCGGATAGCTGCTGAAGCTTTCTTT
NA	few	TRBJ2-3	TRBV5-1	CASSSSGDIGDTQYF	TGCGCCAGCAGCTCATCAGGGGATATAGGAGATACGCAGTATTTT
NA	NA	TRBJ1-1	TRBV7-3	CASSSSGRVEAFF	TGTGCCAGCAGCTCCAGCGGCAGAGTTGAAGCTTTCTTT
NA	NA	TRBJ1-2	TRBV19	CASSTAREGSGYTF	TGTGCCAGTAGTACGGCCCGAGAAGGGAGTGGCTACACCTTC
TRBD1	NA	TRBJ1-6	TRBV6-6	CASSHQNPGQVGSPLHF	TGTGCCAGCAGTCACCAAAACCCGGGACAGGTTGGTTCACCCCTCCACTTT
NA	NA	TRBJ2-5	TRBV4-1	CASCRRGGRAQETQYF	TGCGCCAGCTGCCGCCGTGGAGGGCGGGCGCAAGAGACCCAGTACTTC
TRBD1	NA	TRBJ2-7	TRBV11-2	CASSFHGQGYEQYF	TGTGCCAGCAGCTTCCACGGACAGGGCTACGAGCAGTACTTC
NA	NA	TRBJ1-3	TRBV18	CASSREDTIYF	TGTGCCAGCTCACGAGAAGACACCATATATTTT
TRBD1	NA	TRBJ2-7	TRBV5-6	CASSRPGQGGKEQYF	TGTGCCAGCAGCCGGCCGGGACAGGGGGGAAAAGAGCAGTACTTC
NA	NA	TRBJ2-5	TRBV18	CASSRNPQETQYF	TGTGCCAGCTCACGCAACCCTCAGGAGACCCAGTACTTC
NA	NA	TRBJ2-1	TRBV5-1	CASSTRVSSDEQFF	TGCGCCAGCAGCACGCGAGTATCGTCCGATGAGCAGTTCTTC
NA	once	TRBJ2-7	TRBV7-9	CASSLDGHYEQYF	TGTGCCAGCAGCTTAGACGGTCACTACGAGCAGTACTTC
TRBD1	few	TRBJ1-1	TRBV7-2	CASSPDRGQEAFF	TGTGCCAGCAGCCCCGACAGGGGGCAGGAAGCTTTCTTT
NA	NA	TRBJ1-2	TRBV6-1	CASSETGDYGYTF	TGTGCCAGCAGTGAAACCGGGGACTATGGCTACACCTTC
TRBD1	few	TRBJ2-2	TRBV7-8	CASRDRRFNTGELFF	TGTGCCAGCAGGGACAGGAGGTTTAACACCGGGGAGCTGTTTTTT